This T cell receptor (beta chain) was documented in a study of CD8 T cells in Susac syndrome (dated by TCRdb to about 2019). A note on the overall study: The study used repertoire sequencing to test whether antigen drove CD8+ T cell activation and differentiation in Susac syndrome. On the study overall, not on this receptor specifically: The TCR sequencing and HLA analysis was acknowledged to have included a relatively small number of individuals.

Peripheral blood CD8+ and CD4+ T cells from healthy donors, Susac syndrome patients and multiple sclerosis patients were profiled using high-throughput TCR beta sequencing. Healthy donors were included as age- and sex-matched controls. Bulk CD8+ and CD4+ T cells were purified magnetically by negative isolation, whereas CD8+ TEMRA cells were enriched by FACS. Blood was collected in EDTA tubes and processed within 24 hours, with PBMCs isolated through density gradient centrifugation. PBMCs intended for TCR sequencing were frozen in liquid nitrogen and were later thawed in a 37 degrees C water bath. The sorted or isolated CD4+, CD8+ and CD8+ TEMRA cells reached a purity of at least 90%. For this clonotype: Its recognized antigen is unknown. Base qualities are not at hand, and no much larger clone is one base apart.

Including the terminal cysteine and phenylalanine, the CDR3 comprises 15 residues. Only CDR3 DNA remains: 45 bases, in frame from the first base. V gives up 0 bases and J gives up 3 bases, and the segment between their germline ends measures 12 bases. Per the germline V gene, MDHEN is the CDR1 and SYDVKM is the CDR2. RNA was extracted using the RNeasy kit, and roughly 0.5 to 1 ug of the RNA was reverse transcribed with random hexamers. The immunoSEQ multiplex PCR assay, which covers 54 Vbeta and 13 Jbeta segments, was used to amplify TCR beta CDR3 regions. Bias from PCR amplification was corrected by using a synthetic template baseline for primer optimization and for computational correction. For the original study's pipeline: Only productive sequences were kept, with reads annotated to V, D and J genes according to IMGT and analyzed in immunoSEQ Analyzer. To calculate clonality, Shannon entropy was normalized by log2 of the number of productive unique sequences and then subtracted from one. Public and private clones were assessed among the 100 most prevalent clones of each patient and control. Susac-specific clones were defined as absent from healthy and MS cohorts, 1052 published viral clones and other ImmuneACCESS disease sequences. In TCRdb, the public reads were trimmed at Q25 with fastp and aligned with MiXCR, with productive beta chains retained. Records with the same CDR3 protein are collapsed into one entry carrying the most frequent genes and DNA. The V and J calls were not made by the authors but by TCRdb's processing. In all, the sample holds roughly 120,000 distinct CDR3 sequences, and 94% of those were seen once. About 0.098% of the sample rests with the top ten.

Sequencing input: CD4+ T cells from PBMCs. The rearrangement joined TRBV28 to TRBJ2-7; a weak D assignment points to TRBD2 (5 bases agree). The clonotype was recovered from a human donor in good health. CDR3 sequence: CASSLWLATHYEQYF. The DNA sequence is given as TGTGCCAGCAGTTTATGGCTAGCTACTCACTACGAGCAGTACTTC.